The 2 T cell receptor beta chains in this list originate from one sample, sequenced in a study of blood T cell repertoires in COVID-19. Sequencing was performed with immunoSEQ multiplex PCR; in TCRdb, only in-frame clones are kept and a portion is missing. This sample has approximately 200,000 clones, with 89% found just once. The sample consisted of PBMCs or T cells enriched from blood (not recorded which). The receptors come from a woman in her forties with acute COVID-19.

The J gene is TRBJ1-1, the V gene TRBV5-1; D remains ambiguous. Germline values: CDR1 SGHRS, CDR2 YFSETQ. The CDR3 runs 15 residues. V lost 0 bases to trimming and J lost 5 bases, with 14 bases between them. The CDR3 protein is CASSLAPESLTEAFF. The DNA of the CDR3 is TGCGCCAGCAGCTTGGCGCCGGAGTCGTTGACTGAAGCTTTCTTT.

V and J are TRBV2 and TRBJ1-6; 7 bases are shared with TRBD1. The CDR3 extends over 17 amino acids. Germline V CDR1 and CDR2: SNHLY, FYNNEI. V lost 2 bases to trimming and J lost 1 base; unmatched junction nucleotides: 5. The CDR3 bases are TGTGCCAGCAGTGAAAAATGGACAGGATCCTATAATTCACCCCTCCACTTT. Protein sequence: CASSEKWTGSYNSPLHF.